This TCR beta chain appears in the sequencing data of a study of blood T cells in healthy people across ages. There are 16 residues in the CDR3. Trimming took 6 bases from V and 2 from J; bases not matched to a gene: 5. The germline V gene encodes CDR1 MNHEY and CDR2 SVGAGI. Primers used in a second PCR of roughly 7 to 11 cycles were a sample-barcoded 5' primer and a J-beta primer mix. Using its own MiXCR run on the 5' RACE reads, TCRdb lists one record per CDR3 protein. The data hold more than 900,000 distinct CDR3 sequences, with under 35% observed a single time. This clonotype was detected ten times or more. These records were also assigned to another study, of T cells of mothers and their children. That study adds: Comparable shaping of TCR recombination output by thymic selection was observed in related and unrelated pairs.

What was sequenced was blood. This chain connects TRBV6-5 to TRBJ1-6; 9 positions agree with TRBD1. This TCR derives from a woman aged 40 to 50 in good health. This CDR3 reads CASRRDRGTYNSPLHF. Here the CDR3 DNA reads TGTGCCAGCAGACGAGACAGGGGGACCTATAATTCACCCCTCCACTTT.